This T cell receptor beta chain emerged from a study of blood T cell repertoires in COVID-19. Overall study: The samples span acute and convalescent COVID-19 from the United States, Italy and Spain. T cells, B-cell-depleted T cells, or PBMCs supplied cDNA or gDNA.

Trimming at V came to 4 bases and at J to 2 bases, leaving 3 bases not matched to a gene. CDR1 and CDR2 (germline): SGHNT, YYREEE (reference sequence). The CDR3 consists of 14 residues. Patients in Seattle were enrolled during active infection, then followed longitudinally. Authors' processing steps: Amplification from reference gene primers served as the basis for estimated nucleated cell counts. Produced via immunoSEQ multiplex PCR; TCRdb's table is partial and in-frame only. Clone size and the V and J calls come from that table; the DNA yielded D and trimming. The table has 100,000 to 150,000 clones, about 89% seen once.

The V call is TRBV5-4, the J call TRBJ1-3; 7 bases match TRBD1. The receptor was derived from a man in his 60s with COVID-19, enrolled during active disease. Specimen: peripheral blood. The CDR3 DNA reads TGTGCCAGCAGCCGACAGGGAACTGGAAACACCATATATTTT. Translating it yields CASSRQGTGNTIYF.